Following are 32 T cell receptor beta chains from one sample sequenced in a study of cytomegalovirus exposure and HLA in healthy donors. The table came from immunoSEQ multiplex PCR; TCRdb's copy has only in-frame clones and leaves some out. Among under 150,000 clones listed, 80% to 90% were seen once. Sequencing used PBMCs. These receptors originate from a woman aged 18-30 years in good health and CMV-seropositive.

This chain links TRBV13 with TRBJ2-1; weak D call: TRBD1 (5 bases). Between the trimmed V and J ends, which lost 5 bases and 4 bases, there was a span of 9 bases. In germline, CDR1 is PRHDT, CDR2 FYEKMQ (reference sequence). CDR3 length: 13 residues. The CDR3 is CASSRREYNEQFF. CDR3 nucleotide sequence: TGTGCCAGCAGCCGCAGGGAATACAATGAGCAGTTCTTC.

J is TRBJ2-5 and V is TRBV7-9; D is perhaps TRBD1 (6 bases). Trimming left V 1 base short and J 1 base short, with 10 bases between. Germline V gene data show CDR1 as SEHNR and CDR2 as FQNEAQ (reference sequence). This CDR3 is 15 amino acids long. The CDR3 region is CASSLGTAIQETQYF. Written as DNA, the CDR3 is TGTGCCAGCAGCTTAGGGACAGCGATCCAAGAGACCCAGTACTTC.

This clone was recorded a few times. V and J are TRBV27 and TRBJ1-2, with 9 bases identical to TRBD1. Trimming took 10 bases from V and 7 from J; bases not matched to a gene: 7. The CDR3 covers 12 residues. In germline, CDR1 is MNHEY, CDR2 SMNVEV (reference sequence). CDR3 DNA sequence: TGTGCCACCAGGACAGGGGTATTTGGCTACACCTTC. Amino acid sequence: CATRTGVFGYTF.

V gene TRBV7-2 combines with J gene TRBJ1-5, with 8 bases fitting TRBD1. V dropped 5 bases and J dropped 7; count of bases not matched to a gene: 4. The germline V gene encodes CDR1 SGHTA and CDR2 FQGNSA. CDR3 length equals 13 residues. For the CDR3, the DNA is TGTGCCAGCAGCCTAGGGACAGGCCAGCCCCAGCATTTT. Its translation: CASSLGTGQPQHF.

The chain joins TRBV19 to TRBJ2-2; D is perhaps TRBD2 (5 bases). V lost 4 bases, J lost 4 bases, and 16 bases lay in between. Looked up from germline, CDR1 is LNHDA and CDR2 is SQIVND (reference sequence). The CDR3 has 16 amino acids. In nucleotides, the CDR3 is TGTGCCAGTAGTAAGGGTTGGAGTCTAGCCACCGGGGAGCTGTTTTTT. It specifies CASSKGWSLATGELFF.

V and J are TRBV9 and TRBJ1-1; the D gene is possibly TRBD1 (6 bases). The germline V gene encodes CDR1 SGDLS and CDR2 YYNGEE. Trimming took off 6 bases at V and 4 bases at J, with 13 bases between the two ends. This CDR3 comprises 13 residues. CDR3 region: CASTETGTTEAFF. The CDR3 DNA reads as TGTGCCAGCACCGAAACAGGGACCACTGAAGCTTTCTTT. Full variable domain (rest looked up from reference TRBV9 and TRBJ1-1): DSGVTQTPKHLITATGQRVTLRCSPRSGDLSVYWYQQSLDQGLQFLIQYYNGEERAKGNILERFSAQQFPDLHSELNLSSLELGDSALYFCASTETGTTEAFFGQGTRLTVV.

The J gene is TRBJ1-2, the V gene TRBV19; 10 positions match TRBD1. This CDR3 comprises 15 residues. The ends lost 5 bases at V and 3 bases at J; junction bases unmatched: 6. In germline, CDR1 is LNHDA, CDR2 SQIVND (reference sequence). The chain's CDR3 is CASSPSGQGHYGYTF. The CDR3 DNA reads TGTGCCAGTAGTCCGTCGGGACAGGGGCACTATGGCTACACCTTC.

This sequence joins TRBV7-9 and TRBJ2-7; D uncertain. Trimming shortened V by 7 bases and J by 3 bases, and 7 bases separated the two germline ends. Germline V lookup: CDR1 SEHNR, CDR2 FQNEAQ (reference sequence). This CDR3 region has 11 residues. CDR3 loop: CASTPVYEQYF. The DNA of the CDR3 is TGTGCCAGCACCCCCGTCTACGAGCAGTACTTC.

The V call is TRBV7-9, the J call TRBJ2-7; 7 positions match TRBD1. There are 13 residues in the CDR3. V dropped 5 bases and J dropped 6; count of bases not matched to a gene: 7. CDR1 and CDR2 (germline): SEHNR, FQNEAQ (reference sequence). CDR3 in amino acids: CASSATGSGEQYF. The CDR3 DNA is TGTGCCAGCAGCGCGACAGGGAGCGGCGAGCAGTACTTC.

A single count supports this clone. This CDR3 is CSVATGADYGYTF. The CDR3 DNA follows: TGCAGCGTTGCGACAGGGGCGGATTATGGCTACACCTTC. The chain recombines TRBV29-1 with TRBJ1-2; TRBD1 matches at 8 bases. The trim removed 4 bases at V and 5 bases at J, leaving 6 bases unmatched. There are 13 residues in the CDR3. CDR1 is SQVTM, CDR2 ANQGSEA, per germline.

The genes are TRBV18 and TRBJ2-1; D remains ambiguous. Germline lookup yields CDR1 KGHSH and CDR2 LQKENI. With 2 bases removed from V and 12 bases from J, the gap between germline ends came to 11 bases. The CDR3 runs 12 residues. CDR3 coding DNA: TGTGCCAGCTCACCAGACCGTTCGGGGCAGTTCTTC. Translation: CASSPDRSGQFF.

This clone was seen a handful of times. This rearrangement joins TRBV6-5 to TRBJ1-5; unclear D gene. Germline CDR1 and CDR2: MNHEY and SVGAGI. This CDR3 contains 13 residues. The V end lost 6 bases, the J end lost 2 bases, and 8 bases lay between the germline ends. The CDR3 reads CASSPRGNQPQHF. The CDR3 bases are TGTGCCAGCAGCCCACGAGGCAATCAGCCCCAGCATTTT.

The rearrangement joins TRBV14 to TRBJ2-5; D gene unclear. This CDR3 has 11 residues. Germline lookup yields CDR1 SGHDN and CDR2 FVKESK. Trimming stripped 4 bases from V and 4 bases from J, with 4 bases between. CDR3 DNA: TGTGCCAGCAGCCGAGGAGAGACCCAGTACTTC. This sequence encodes CASSRGETQYF. Variable domain in full (rest from reference TRBV14 and TRBJ2-5): EAGVTQFPSHSVIEKGQTVTLRCDPISGHDNLYWYRRVMGKEIKFLLHFVKESKQDESGMPNNRFLAERTGGTYSTLKVQPAELEDSGVYFCASSRGETQYFGPGTRLLVL.

The V gene is TRBV5-1, the J gene TRBJ1-1; the D gene is possibly TRBD1 (6 bases). Trimming pared 2 bases from V and 0 bases from J, leaving 11 bases between. CDR1 and CDR2 from the germline V gene are SGHRS and YFSETQ. CDR3 size: 15 residues. CDR3 sequence: CASSFGQLLNTEAFF. As DNA, the CDR3 is TGCGCCAGCAGCTTCGGACAGCTCTTGAACACTGAAGCTTTCTTT. Complete variable domain (other parts from reference TRBV5-1 and TRBJ1-1): KAGVTQTPRYLIKTRGQQVTLSCSPISGHRSVSWYQQTPGQGLQFLFEYFSETQRNKGNFPGRFSGRQFSNSRSEMNVSTLELGDSALYLCASSFGQLLNTEAFFGQGTRLTVV.

The rearrangement links TRBV9 to TRBJ2-1; 8 bases are a match to TRBD2. Germline assignment: CDR1 SGDLS and CDR2 YYNGEE. After removal of 4 bases from V and 0 bases from J, the junction contained 6 bases not matched to a gene. The CDR3 spans 16 residues. The CDR3 DNA reads as TGTGCCAGCAGCCCCCGAAGCGGGAGCTCCTACAATGAGCAGTTCTTC. Amino acids: CASSPRSGSSYNEQFF.

The gene calls are TRBV20-1 and TRBJ2-7, with a possible D match to TRBD1 (5 bases). Trimming took off 5 bases at V and 2 bases at J, with 7 bases between the two ends. The CDR3 spans 11 residues. Germline assignment: CDR1 DFQATT and CDR2 SNEGSKA (reference sequence). The DNA for the CDR3 is TGCAGTGCTGGCAGGGCCTACGAGCAGTACTTC. It codes for CSAGRAYEQYF.

The count of this clone is one. The V call is TRBV11-1, the J call TRBJ2-7; perhaps TRBD2 as D (7 bases). V was trimmed by 1 base and J by 4 bases, leaving 14 bases between them. The V gene's germline CDR1 is SGHAT and CDR2 FQDESV (reference sequence). This CDR3 region has 15 residues. The CDR3 bases are TGTGCCAGCAGCTTAGGCTCGGGGGGCGCGTACGAGCAGTACTTC. Translation: CASSLGSGGAYEQYF.

The chain has TRBV7-9 and TRBJ1-5; 11 nucleotides align to TRBD1. The CDR3 sequence is 14 residues long. Looked up from germline, CDR1 is SEHNR and CDR2 is FQNEAQ (reference sequence). V was pared by 3 bases and J by 7 bases, with 2 bases of the junction left unmatched. The CDR3 reads CASSFGTGGQPQHF. The CDR3 nucleotides are TGTGCCAGCAGCTTCGGGACAGGGGGGCAGCCCCAGCATTTT. Full variable domain (remainder filled in from reference TRBV7-9 and TRBJ1-5): DTGVSQNPRHKITKRGQNVTFRCDPISEHNRLYWYRQTLGQGPEFLTYFQNEAQLEKSRLLSDRFSAERPKGSFSTLEIQRTEQGDSAMYLCASSFGTGGQPQHFGDGTRLSIL.

The V call is TRBV25-1, the J call TRBJ1-5; D is unclear. Trimming removed 4 bases from V and 3 bases from J, with 10 bases in between. In germline, CDR1 is MGHDK, CDR2 SYGVNS. The CDR3 is 14 amino acids. The CDR3 region is CASSAFGANQPQHF. In DNA, the CDR3 is TGTGCCAGCAGTGCTTTCGGTGCCAATCAGCCCCAGCATTTT. Together with reference TRBV25-1 and TRBJ1-5, the CDR3 gives the full variable domain: EADIYQTPRYLVIGTGKKITLECSQTMGHDKMYWYQQDPGMELHLIHYSYGVNSTEKGDLSSESTVSRIRTEHFPLTLESARPSHTSQYLCASSAFGANQPQHFGDGTRLSIL.

The J gene is TRBJ1-4, the V gene TRBV19; TRBD1 aligns across 9 bases. Trimming cost V 2 bases and J 7 bases; bases outside gene matches: 11. The CDR3 has 17 amino acids. Germline CDR1 reads LNHDA; CDR2 reads SQIVND (reference sequence). CDR3 protein: CASSITSMTGGREKLFF. The CDR3, as DNA: TGTGCCAGTAGTATAACTTCTATGACAGGGGGTCGTGAAAAACTGTTTTTT.

The gene calls are TRBV6-5 and TRBJ1-2; 7 bases map to TRBD1. This CDR3 region has 15 residues. V lost 0 bases and J lost 3; bases outside the gene matches: 4. Germline CDR1 and CDR2: MNHEY and SVGAGI. This chain's CDR3 is CASSYSGTAYYGYTF. CDR3 in DNA: TGTGCCAGCAGTTACTCAGGGACAGCATACTATGGCTACACCTTC.

The CDR3 DNA is TGCGCCAGCACCGAGGGGACTAGCGTTCACAATGAGCAGTTCTTC. This translates into CASTEGTSVHNEQFF. The rearrangement links TRBV5-1 to TRBJ2-1; 10 bases match TRBD2. Germline-derived CDR1 and CDR2 are SGHRS and YFSETQ. This CDR3 spans 15 amino acids. V trimming: 6 bases; J trimming: 5 bases; junction bases outside the gene matches: 8. Full variable domain (missing parts from reference TRBV5-1 and TRBJ2-1): KAGVTQTPRYLIKTRGQQVTLSCSPISGHRSVSWYQQTPGQGLQFLFEYFSETQRNKGNFPGRFSGRQFSNSRSEMNVSTLELGDSALYLCASTEGTSVHNEQFFGPGTRLTVL.

This clone was counted a few times. The gene calls are TRBV30 and TRBJ1-6; D gene uncertain. The CDR3 has 12 residues. Trimming cost V 5 bases and J 10 bases, with 12 bases left between them. Germline-derived CDR1 and CDR2 are GTSNPN and SVGIG (reference sequence). The CDR3 nucleotides are TGTGCCTGGGGCCGGACTAGATCACCCCTCCACTTT. Protein sequence: CAWGRTRSPLHF.

V is TRBV27 and J is TRBJ2-6; tentative D call: TRBD2 (5 bases). CDR1 is MNHEY, CDR2 SMNVEV, per germline (reference sequence). CDR3 length equals 17 residues. Trimming shortened V by 8 bases and J by 3 bases, and 20 bases separated the two germline ends. The CDR3 region is CASGSEARAHGANVLTF. The CDR3 coding sequence is TGTGCCAGCGGGTCGGAAGCGAGGGCCCATGGGGCCAACGTCCTGACTTTC.

The chain is built from TRBV5-6 and TRBJ1-2; maybe TRBD1 (5 bases). The CDR3 is made up of 14 amino acids. The V and J ends lost 1 base and 4 bases respectively, with 11 bases between them. Germline CDR1 SGHDT, CDR2 YYEEEE. In nucleotides, the CDR3 is TGTGCCAGCAGCTTGCGGGGGGTCCGCTATGGCTACACCTTC. Translating it yields CASSLRGVRYGYTF.

The rearrangement joins TRBV27 to TRBJ1-1, with a tentative D call TRBD1 (6 bases). CDR3 length equals 15 residues. V lost 4 bases and J lost 3, with 15 bases in between. Germline V lookup: CDR1 MNHEY, CDR2 SMNVEV (reference sequence). The CDR3 protein is CASSSSGAWDTEAFF. As DNA, the CDR3 is TGTGCCAGCAGTTCCTCAGGGGCGTGGGACACTGAAGCTTTCTTT.

The table lists this clone with a count of one. The gene calls are TRBV5-1 and TRBJ2-3; 8 bases align to TRBD1. The CDR3 sequence is 15 residues long. Per the germline V gene, CDR1 is SGHRS and CDR2 is YFSETQ. V dropped 4 bases and J dropped 0; count of bases not matched to a gene: 4. DNA for the CDR3: TGCGCCAGCAGCCAGGACAGGGCTAGCACAGATACGCAGTATTTT. Translating gives CASSQDRASTDTQYF.

The chain has TRBV20-1 and TRBJ2-1; D gene ambiguous. From germline, CDR1 is DFQATT and CDR2 SNEGSKA (reference sequence). The CDR3 runs 10 residues. V was trimmed by 0 bases and J by 11 bases, leaving 5 bases between them. In DNA form, the CDR3 reads TGCAGTGCTAGAGACGAGCAGCAGTTCTTC. Amino acids: CSARDEQQFF.

The chain couples TRBV7-6 to TRBJ1-4; the D gene is possibly TRBD1 (5 bases). This CDR3 is 16 amino acids long. Trimming took 1 base from V and 3 from J, leaving 12 bases between them. Germline V CDR1 and CDR2: SGHVS, FNYEAQ. The CDR3 sequence is CASSLGNQGPNEKLFF. The CDR3 DNA is TGTGCCAGCAGCTTAGGAAATCAGGGCCCTAATGAAAAACTGTTTTTT. The full variable domain, its missing parts supplied by reference TRBV7-6 and TRBJ1-4, is GAGVSQSPRYKVTKRGQDVALRCDPISGHVSLYWYRQALGQGPEFLTYFNYEAQQDKSGLPNDRFSAERPEGSISTLTIQRTEQRDSAMYRCASSLGNQGPNEKLFFGSGTQLSVL.

The chain carries TRBV27 and TRBJ1-3; no clear D. The CDR3 extends over 16 amino acids. V was trimmed by 4 bases and J by 4 bases, leaving 17 bases between them. The V gene's germline CDR1 is MNHEY and CDR2 SMNVEV (reference sequence). The CDR3 DNA follows: TGTGCCAGCAGTTCCACAGCCGTCTCGTCCGGAAACACCATATATTTT. Its translation is CASSSTAVSSGNTIYF.

The chain joins TRBV30 to TRBJ1-5; 11 bases are a match to TRBD1. Germline V CDR1 and CDR2: GTSNPN, SVGIG (reference sequence). This CDR3 comprises 15 residues. The V and J ends lost 3 bases and 6 bases, in that order; junction bases with no gene match: 7. In DNA, the CDR3 is TGTGCCTGGAGGGCGGACAGGGGGCAGGTTCAGCCCCAGCATTTT. Translation: CAWRADRGQVQPQHF. The full variable domain, completed using reference TRBV30 and TRBJ1-5, is SQTIHQWPATLVQPVGSPLSLECTVEGTSNPNLYWYRQAAGRGLQLLFYSVGIGQISSEVPQNLSASRPQDRQFILSSKKLLLSDSGFYLCAWRADRGQVQPQHFGDGTRLSIL.

The V call is TRBV7-8, the J call TRBJ1-2; D is unresolved. V was shortened by 0 bases and J by 4 bases, with 18 bases between the two germline ends. The germline V gene has CDR1 SGHVS and CDR2 FQNEAQ. The CDR3 is 17 residues long. The CDR3, as DNA: TGTGCCAGCAGCTTAGCTATACCTAGCGTCTCGGGCTATGGCTACACCTTC. Amino acid sequence: CASSLAIPSVSGYGYTF.